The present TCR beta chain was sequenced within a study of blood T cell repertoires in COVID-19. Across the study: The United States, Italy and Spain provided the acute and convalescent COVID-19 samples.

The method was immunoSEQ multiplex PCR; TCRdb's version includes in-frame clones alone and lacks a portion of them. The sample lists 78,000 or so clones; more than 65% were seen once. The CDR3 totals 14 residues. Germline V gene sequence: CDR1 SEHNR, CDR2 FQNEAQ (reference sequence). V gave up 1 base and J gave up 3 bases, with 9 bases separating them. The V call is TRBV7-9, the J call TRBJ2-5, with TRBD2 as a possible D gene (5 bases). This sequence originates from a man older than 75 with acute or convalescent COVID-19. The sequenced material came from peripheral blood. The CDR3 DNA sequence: TGTGCCAGCAGCTTAGGGTCAGCGGAAGAGACCCAGTACTTC. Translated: CASSLGSAEETQYF.